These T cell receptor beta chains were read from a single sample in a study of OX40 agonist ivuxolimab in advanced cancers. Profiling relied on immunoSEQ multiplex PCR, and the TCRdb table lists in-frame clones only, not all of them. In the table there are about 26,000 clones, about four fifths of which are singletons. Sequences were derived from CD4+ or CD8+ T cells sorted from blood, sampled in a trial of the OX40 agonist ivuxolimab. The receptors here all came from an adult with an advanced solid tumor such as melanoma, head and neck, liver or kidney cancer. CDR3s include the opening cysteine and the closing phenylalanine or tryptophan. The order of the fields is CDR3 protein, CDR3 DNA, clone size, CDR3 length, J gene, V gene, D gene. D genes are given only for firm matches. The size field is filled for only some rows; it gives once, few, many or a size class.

cdr3_aa: CASRGSRQGGNEQYF
cdr3_nt: TGTGCCAGCAGAGGATCGCGACAGGGGGGAAACGAGCAGTACTTC
clone_size: -
cdr3_length: 15
j_call: TRBJ2-7
v_call: TRBV6-1
d_call: TRBD1

cdr3_aa: CASSARGQGKGETQYF
cdr3_nt: TGTGCCAGCAGCGCCCGGGGACAGGGGAAAGGAGAGACCCAGTACTTC
clone_size: once
cdr3_length: 16
j_call: TRBJ2-5
v_call: TRBV2
d_call: TRBD1

cdr3_aa: CASSAIGQGIMNTEAFF
cdr3_nt: TGTGCCAGCAGCGCAATTGGACAGGGGATCATGAACACTGAAGCTTTCTTT
clone_size: -
cdr3_length: 17
j_call: TRBJ1-1
v_call: TRBV11-2
d_call: TRBD1

cdr3_aa: CASSLAGTDQYF
cdr3_nt: TGCGCCAGCAGCTTGGCAGGGACGGATCAGTACTTC
clone_size: -
cdr3_length: 12
j_call: TRBJ2-7
v_call: TRBV5-1
d_call: -

cdr3_aa: CASSFAGGALGYTF
cdr3_nt: TGTGCCAGCAGCTTCGCAGGGGGCGCACTTGGCTACACCTTC
clone_size: -
cdr3_length: 14
j_call: TRBJ1-2
v_call: TRBV5-6
d_call: TRBD1

cdr3_aa: CASSEKASGGAETQYF
cdr3_nt: TGTGCCAGCAGTGAAAAGGCTAGCGGGGGGGCGGAGACCCAGTACTTC
clone_size: -
cdr3_length: 16
j_call: TRBJ2-5
v_call: TRBV2
d_call: TRBD2

cdr3_aa: CASSEAAGQAGGYTF
cdr3_nt: TGTGCCAGCAGTGAAGCGGCGGGACAGGCGGGCGGCTACACCTTC
clone_size: medium-sized
cdr3_length: 15
j_call: TRBJ1-2
v_call: TRBV6-1
d_call: TRBD1

cdr3_aa: CASSPGPHNQPQHF
cdr3_nt: TGTGCCAGCAGCCCCGGGCCTCACAATCAGCCCCAGCATTTT
clone_size: -
cdr3_length: 14
j_call: TRBJ1-5
v_call: TRBV6-5
d_call: -

cdr3_aa: CASSITPTDTQYF
cdr3_nt: TGTGCCAGTAGTATTACACCCACAGATACGCAGTATTTT
clone_size: few
cdr3_length: 13
j_call: TRBJ2-3
v_call: TRBV19
d_call: -

cdr3_aa: CASSIEGQGTQPQHF
cdr3_nt: TGTGCCAGTAGTATAGAAGGACAGGGCACTCAGCCCCAGCATTTT
clone_size: -
cdr3_length: 15
j_call: TRBJ1-5
v_call: TRBV19
d_call: TRBD1

cdr3_aa: CASSLRPGLDRTLSGYTF
cdr3_nt: TGCGCCAGCAGCTTGAGACCGGGGTTGGACCGGACGTTAAGTGGCTACACCTTC
clone_size: -
cdr3_length: 18
j_call: TRBJ1-2
v_call: TRBV5-1
d_call: -

cdr3_aa: CSVEDRVRMNTEAFF
cdr3_nt: TGCAGCGTTGAAGATCGAGTCAGAATGAACACTGAAGCTTTCTTT
clone_size: -
cdr3_length: 15
j_call: TRBJ1-1
v_call: TRBV29-1
d_call: -

cdr3_aa: CASSLGPTGDAFF
cdr3_nt: TGTGCCAGCAGCTTAGGGCCGACAGGGGATGCTTTCTTT
clone_size: -
cdr3_length: 13
j_call: TRBJ1-1
v_call: TRBV5-6
d_call: TRBD1

cdr3_aa: CASSHPDRGPYEQYF
cdr3_nt: TGTGCCAGCTCACACCCGGACAGGGGTCCGTACGAGCAGTACTTC
clone_size: -
cdr3_length: 15
j_call: TRBJ2-7
v_call: TRBV18
d_call: TRBD1

cdr3_aa: CASSPIPEGVNTEAFF
cdr3_nt: TGTGCCAGCAGCCCAATCCCCGAGGGGGTGAACACTGAAGCTTTCTTT
clone_size: -
cdr3_length: 16
j_call: TRBJ1-1
v_call: TRBV7-6
d_call: -

cdr3_aa: CASSEGRAYEQYF
cdr3_nt: TGTGCCAGCAGCGAAGGACGGGCCTACGAGCAGTACTTC
clone_size: -
cdr3_length: 13
j_call: TRBJ2-7
v_call: TRBV6-1
d_call: -

cdr3_aa: CASSISYHEQFF
cdr3_nt: TGTGCCAGTAGTATTAGCTACCATGAGCAGTTCTTC
clone_size: -
cdr3_length: 12
j_call: TRBJ2-1
v_call: TRBV19
d_call: -

cdr3_aa: CASSREGSGEQYF
cdr3_nt: TGTGCCAGCAGCCGAGAGGGTTCGGGAGAGCAGTACTTC
clone_size: -
cdr3_length: 13
j_call: TRBJ2-7
v_call: TRBV4-2
d_call: -

cdr3_aa: CASSLSLEWYEQFF
cdr3_nt: TGTGCCAGCAGCTTAAGCCTCGAGTGGTATGAGCAGTTCTTC
clone_size: -
cdr3_length: 14
j_call: TRBJ2-1
v_call: TRBV5-6
d_call: -

cdr3_aa: CASSIRTGRAGELFF
cdr3_nt: TGTGCCAGCAGCATCAGGACAGGGAGGGCCGGGGAGCTGTTTTTT
clone_size: -
cdr3_length: 15
j_call: TRBJ2-2
v_call: TRBV6-5
d_call: -

cdr3_aa: CVAGAGELFF
cdr3_nt: TGTGTTGCCGGGGCCGGGGAGCTGTTTTTT
clone_size: -
cdr3_length: 10
j_call: TRBJ2-2
v_call: TRBV6-5
d_call: -

cdr3_aa: CASIDRGAYEQYF
cdr3_nt: TGTGCCAGCATAGACAGGGGGGCCTACGAGCAGTACTTC
clone_size: -
cdr3_length: 13
j_call: TRBJ2-7
v_call: TRBV21-1
d_call: -

cdr3_aa: CASSFEGWELFF
cdr3_nt: TGTGCCAGCAGCTTCGAGGGCTGGGAGCTGTTTTTT
clone_size: -
cdr3_length: 12
j_call: TRBJ2-2
v_call: TRBV5-6
d_call: -

cdr3_aa: CASSQKGRMNTEAFF
cdr3_nt: TGTGCCAGCTCACAAAAGGGACGGATGAACACTGAAGCTTTCTTT
clone_size: once
cdr3_length: 15
j_call: TRBJ1-1
v_call: TRBV18
d_call: -

cdr3_aa: CASSQSHRVAGTEAFF
cdr3_nt: TGTGCCAGCAGCCAATCTCATAGAGTCGCGGGCACTGAAGCTTTCTTT
clone_size: -
cdr3_length: 16
j_call: TRBJ1-1
v_call: TRBV14
d_call: -

cdr3_aa: CASSPGGGGRVDQPQHF
cdr3_nt: TGTGCCAGCAGCCCAGGGGGGGGAGGGAGAGTCGATCAGCCCCAGCATTTT
clone_size: few
cdr3_length: 17
j_call: TRBJ1-5
v_call: TRBV7-6
d_call: TRBD1

cdr3_aa: CASSLGPDNEQFF
cdr3_nt: TGTGCCAGCAGCTTAGGTCCGGACAATGAGCAGTTCTTC
clone_size: -
cdr3_length: 13
j_call: TRBJ2-1
v_call: TRBV7-9
d_call: -

cdr3_aa: CASSPQTSGGLSYNEQFF
cdr3_nt: TGTGCCAGCAGCCCCCAGACTAGCGGGGGACTCTCCTACAATGAGCAGTTCTTC
clone_size: -
cdr3_length: 18
j_call: TRBJ2-1
v_call: TRBV13
d_call: TRBD2

cdr3_aa: CASSRPSWTEAFF
cdr3_nt: TGTGCCAGCAGTCGCCCGAGTTGGACTGAAGCTTTCTTT
clone_size: -
cdr3_length: 13
j_call: TRBJ1-1
v_call: TRBV6-5
d_call: -

cdr3_aa: CASSFRQGFSYGYTF
cdr3_nt: TGTGCCAGCAGCTTCAGACAGGGGTTTTCCTATGGCTACACCTTC
clone_size: -
cdr3_length: 15
j_call: TRBJ1-2
v_call: TRBV11-2
d_call: TRBD1

cdr3_aa: CASSYTGGTEAFF
cdr3_nt: TGTGCCAGCAGTTACACGGGTGGCACTGAAGCTTTCTTT
clone_size: -
cdr3_length: 13
j_call: TRBJ1-1
v_call: TRBV6-5
d_call: -

cdr3_aa: CASSMGFGTEAFF
cdr3_nt: TGTGCCAGTAGTATGGGGTTCGGGACTGAAGCTTTCTTT
clone_size: -
cdr3_length: 13
j_call: TRBJ1-1
v_call: TRBV19
d_call: -

cdr3_aa: CASSQLKNGNTIYF
cdr3_nt: TGTGCCAGCAGTCAGCTGAAAAATGGAAACACCATATATTTT
clone_size: -
cdr3_length: 14
j_call: TRBJ1-3
v_call: TRBV7-9
d_call: -

cdr3_aa: CASSFGTAGSSYNEQFF
cdr3_nt: TGTGCCAGCAGCTTTGGAACTGCAGGTTCCTCCTACAATGAGCAGTTCTTC
clone_size: once
cdr3_length: 17
j_call: TRBJ2-1
v_call: TRBV5-6
d_call: -

cdr3_aa: CASRDSSTDTQYF
cdr3_nt: TGTGCCAGCCGGGACTCCAGCACAGATACGCAGTATTTT
clone_size: once
cdr3_length: 13
j_call: TRBJ2-3
v_call: TRBV2
d_call: -

cdr3_aa: CASSERAVSNQPQHF
cdr3_nt: TGTGCCAGCAGTGAACGGGCCGTTAGCAATCAGCCCCAGCATTTT
clone_size: -
cdr3_length: 15
j_call: TRBJ1-5
v_call: TRBV6-1
d_call: -

cdr3_aa: CASSPGGEQTYEQYF
cdr3_nt: TGTGCCAGCAGCCCCGGAGGCGAGCAAACCTACGAGCAGTACTTC
clone_size: -
cdr3_length: 15
j_call: TRBJ2-7
v_call: TRBV2
d_call: -

cdr3_aa: CASSPNEYTQNTEAFF
cdr3_nt: TGTGCCAGCTCACCGAATGAATACACACAGAACACTGAAGCTTTCTTT
clone_size: once
cdr3_length: 16
j_call: TRBJ1-1
v_call: TRBV18
d_call: -

cdr3_aa: CASSLGSDYSYEQYF
cdr3_nt: TGCGCCAGCAGCTTGGGGTCAGACTACTCCTACGAGCAGTACTTC
clone_size: -
cdr3_length: 15
j_call: TRBJ2-7
v_call: TRBV5-1
d_call: -

cdr3_aa: CASSPHRSSYEQYF
cdr3_nt: TGTGCCAGCAGCCCACACAGGAGCTCCTACGAGCAGTACTTC
clone_size: -
cdr3_length: 14
j_call: TRBJ2-7
v_call: TRBV9
d_call: -

cdr3_aa: CASSQVAPGIPEQFF
cdr3_nt: TGCGCCAGCAGCCAAGTCGCTCCGGGGATTCCTGAGCAGTTCTTC
clone_size: -
cdr3_length: 15
j_call: TRBJ2-1
v_call: TRBV4-1
d_call: -

cdr3_aa: CASSLLPGQNTEAFF
cdr3_nt: TGCGCCAGCAGCCTCCTCCCGGGACAGAACACTGAAGCTTTCTTT
clone_size: once
cdr3_length: 15
j_call: TRBJ1-1
v_call: TRBV5-1
d_call: -

cdr3_aa: CASSLVLGRGYGYTF
cdr3_nt: TGTGCCAGCAGCTTAGTGTTGGGTCGCGGCTATGGCTACACCTTC
clone_size: once
cdr3_length: 15
j_call: TRBJ1-2
v_call: TRBV7-9
d_call: -

cdr3_aa: CSVEFAGAEQYF
cdr3_nt: TGCAGCGTTGAATTCGCAGGGGCCGAGCAGTACTTC
clone_size: -
cdr3_length: 12
j_call: TRBJ2-7
v_call: TRBV29-1
d_call: -

cdr3_aa: CASSLTPTSPYGYTF
cdr3_nt: TGCGCCAGCAGCTTGACCCCCACTTCCCCCTATGGCTACACCTTC
clone_size: few
cdr3_length: 15
j_call: TRBJ1-2
v_call: TRBV5-1
d_call: -

cdr3_aa: CASSVAPLPKGLAGAPSYEQYF
cdr3_nt: TGTGCCAGCAGCGTAGCACCACTGCCTAAGGGACTAGCGGGGGCTCCCTCCTACGAGCAGTACTTC
clone_size: -
cdr3_length: 22
j_call: TRBJ2-7
v_call: TRBV9
d_call: TRBD2

cdr3_aa: CASVGQGYTEAFF
cdr3_nt: TGTGCCAGCGTAGGGCAGGGGTACACTGAAGCTTTCTTT
clone_size: -
cdr3_length: 13
j_call: TRBJ1-1
v_call: TRBV6-1
d_call: -

cdr3_aa: CASSLFSGANNSPLHF
cdr3_nt: TGTGCCAGCAGTTTATTTTCCGGGGCCAATAATTCACCCCTCCACTTT
clone_size: -
cdr3_length: 16
j_call: TRBJ1-6
v_call: TRBV27
d_call: -

cdr3_aa: CASSLGSGYEQYF
cdr3_nt: TGCGCCAGCAGCTTGGGATCGGGCTACGAGCAGTACTTC
clone_size: -
cdr3_length: 13
j_call: TRBJ2-7
v_call: TRBV5-1
d_call: -

cdr3_aa: CASSPTPLDRAYEQYF
cdr3_nt: TGCGCCAGCAGCCCTACCCCCTTGGACAGGGCCTACGAGCAGTACTTC
clone_size: -
cdr3_length: 16
j_call: TRBJ2-7
v_call: TRBV4-1
d_call: TRBD1

cdr3_aa: CASSESYEQYF
cdr3_nt: TGTGCCAGCAGCGAGTCCTACGAGCAGTACTTC
clone_size: -
cdr3_length: 11
j_call: TRBJ2-7
v_call: TRBV7-9
d_call: -

cdr3_aa: CSVGKEGGPNYGYTF
cdr3_nt: TGCAGCGTTGGGAAAGAAGGGGGTCCTAACTATGGCTACACCTTC
clone_size: few
cdr3_length: 15
j_call: TRBJ1-2
v_call: TRBV29-1
d_call: -

cdr3_aa: CASSLGGQGLWEKLFF
cdr3_nt: TGCGCCAGCAGCTTGGGTGGACAGGGGCTATGGGAAAAACTGTTTTTT
clone_size: -
cdr3_length: 16
j_call: TRBJ1-4
v_call: TRBV5-1
d_call: TRBD1

cdr3_aa: CASSPGQGESYEQYF
cdr3_nt: TGTGCCAGCAGCCCAGGGCAGGGTGAATCCTACGAGCAGTACTTC
clone_size: -
cdr3_length: 15
j_call: TRBJ2-7
v_call: TRBV11-2
d_call: -

cdr3_aa: CASSEAGTYNEQFF
cdr3_nt: TGTGCCAGCAGTGAAGCGGGGACCTACAATGAGCAGTTCTTC
clone_size: -
cdr3_length: 14
j_call: TRBJ2-1
v_call: TRBV6-1
d_call: -

cdr3_aa: CASRTSGPGSSYEQYF
cdr3_nt: TGTGCCAGCAGGACCTCAGGACCGGGAAGCTCCTACGAGCAGTACTTC
clone_size: once
cdr3_length: 16
j_call: TRBJ2-7
v_call: TRBV7-9
d_call: -

cdr3_aa: CASSPTLSSGNTIYF
cdr3_nt: TGTGCCAGCAGCCCGACCTTGTCCTCTGGAAACACCATATATTTT
clone_size: -
cdr3_length: 15
j_call: TRBJ1-3
v_call: TRBV7-9
d_call: -

cdr3_aa: CASSQESRHPPTGGYTF
cdr3_nt: TGTGCCAGCAGCCAAGAATCCCGACATCCACCGACGGGTGGCTACACCTTC
clone_size: once
cdr3_length: 17
j_call: TRBJ1-2
v_call: TRBV4-2
d_call: -

cdr3_aa: CASSADRVFNEQFF
cdr3_nt: TGTGCCAGCAGTGCGGACAGGGTATTCAATGAGCAGTTCTTC
clone_size: -
cdr3_length: 14
j_call: TRBJ2-1
v_call: TRBV6-1
d_call: TRBD1